Many counts were recorded for the clone carrying this TCR beta chain. These data belong to a study of prognosis after radiotherapy for stage I lung cancer. Turning to the study itself: Median age was almost 75 years (roughly 50 to 84) among 10 to 15 men and a handful of women. Patients received stereotactic body radiotherapy alone, with no concurrent therapy.

The TCR beta CDR3 region was amplified from genomic DNA, with two rounds of multiplex PCR being used for the amplification. Individual primers that were specific to each TRBV and TRBJ gene served in first-round PCR. TCRdb reprocessed the multiplex PCR reads with MiXCR, giving one entry per CDR3 protein. The sample includes about 21,000 distinct CDR3 sequences, roughly 47% seen only once; the top ten take 25% to 40%. The CDR3 covers 14 residues. The V gene's germline CDR1 is MDHEN and CDR2 SYDVKM. Germline trimming cut 6 bases from V and 0 bases from J; bases unmatched to any gene: 4. Specimen: PBMCs, collected before or after stereotactic body radiation therapy (not recorded which). This chain connects TRBV28 to TRBJ2-5; 7 positions match TRBD1. The clonotype originates from a donor aged 50 or older with non-small cell lung cancer. CDR3 amino acids: CASSLDRNQETQYF. CDR3 in DNA: TGTGCCAGCAGCCTGGACAGGAACCAAGAGACCCAGTACTTC.